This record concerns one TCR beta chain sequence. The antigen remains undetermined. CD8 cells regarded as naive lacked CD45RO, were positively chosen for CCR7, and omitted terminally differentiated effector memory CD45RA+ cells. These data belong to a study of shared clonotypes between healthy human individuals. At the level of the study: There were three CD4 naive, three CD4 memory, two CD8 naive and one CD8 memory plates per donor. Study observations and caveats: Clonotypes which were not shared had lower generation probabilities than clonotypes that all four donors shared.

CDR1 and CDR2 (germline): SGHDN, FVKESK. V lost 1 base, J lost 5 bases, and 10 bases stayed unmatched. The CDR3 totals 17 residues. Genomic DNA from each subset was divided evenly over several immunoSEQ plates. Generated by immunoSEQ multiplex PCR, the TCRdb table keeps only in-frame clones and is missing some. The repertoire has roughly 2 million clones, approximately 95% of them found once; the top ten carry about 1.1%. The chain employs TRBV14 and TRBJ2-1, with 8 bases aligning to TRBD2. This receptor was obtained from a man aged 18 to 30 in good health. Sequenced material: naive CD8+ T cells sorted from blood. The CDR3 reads CASSQVLWSGGNNEQFF. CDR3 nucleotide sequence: TGTGCCAGCAGCCAAGTATTGTGGAGCGGGGGAAACAATGAGCAGTTCTTC.